This TCR beta chain was sequenced during a study of Tregs in tolerant kidney transplant recipients. Study in general: Mixed chimerism was transient after nonmyeloablative marrow transplants from related graft donors. Regarding the study as a whole: Activated donor B cell expansion appeared to reveal the most relevant donor-specific TCRbeta repertoire.

Measured with immunoSEQ multiplex PCR; TCRdb has only the in-frame clones, and not every one. The sample records about 110,000 clones, around 89% being singletons. The CDR3 length is 15 residues. V gave up 4 bases and J gave up 0 bases; unmatched junction bases: 4. The V gene's germline CDR1 is LNHDA and CDR2 SQIVND (reference sequence). This clone was seen a handful of times. Its antigen is unknown. The V call is TRBV19, the J call TRBJ2-7; 9 bases map to TRBD1. The TCR originated in a human donor who received a combined kidney and bone marrow transplant. The sample was CD4+ T cells from blood, taken before the transplant. The chain's CDR3 is CASSKTGGASYEQYF. The DNA of the CDR3 is TGTGCCAGTAGTAAAACAGGGGGCGCCTCCTACGAGCAGTACTTC.